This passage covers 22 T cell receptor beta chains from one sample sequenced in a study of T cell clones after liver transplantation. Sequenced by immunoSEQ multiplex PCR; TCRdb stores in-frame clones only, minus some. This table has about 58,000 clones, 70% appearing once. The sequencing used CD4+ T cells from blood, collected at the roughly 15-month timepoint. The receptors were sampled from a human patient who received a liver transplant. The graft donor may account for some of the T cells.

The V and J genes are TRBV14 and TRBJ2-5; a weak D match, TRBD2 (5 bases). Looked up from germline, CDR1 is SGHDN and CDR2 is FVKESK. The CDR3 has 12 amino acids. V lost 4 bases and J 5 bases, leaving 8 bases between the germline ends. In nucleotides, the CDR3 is TGTGCCAGCAGCCTTGGGGAGGAGACCCAGTACTTC. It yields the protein CASSLGEETQYF.

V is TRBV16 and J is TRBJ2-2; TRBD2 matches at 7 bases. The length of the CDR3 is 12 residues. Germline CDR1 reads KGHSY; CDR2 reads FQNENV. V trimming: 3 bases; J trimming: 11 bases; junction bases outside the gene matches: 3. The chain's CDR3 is CASSHGGSELFF. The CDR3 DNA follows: TGTGCCAGCAGCCATGGCGGGAGCGAGCTGTTTTTT.

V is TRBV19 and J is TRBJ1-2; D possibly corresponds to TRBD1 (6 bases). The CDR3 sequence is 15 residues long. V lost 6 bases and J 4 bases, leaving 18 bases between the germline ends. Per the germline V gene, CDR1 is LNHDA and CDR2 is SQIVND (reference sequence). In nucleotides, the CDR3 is TGTGCCAGTAGCCCTCAACAGGGAATCGGCTATGGCTACACCTTC. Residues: CASSPQQGIGYGYTF.

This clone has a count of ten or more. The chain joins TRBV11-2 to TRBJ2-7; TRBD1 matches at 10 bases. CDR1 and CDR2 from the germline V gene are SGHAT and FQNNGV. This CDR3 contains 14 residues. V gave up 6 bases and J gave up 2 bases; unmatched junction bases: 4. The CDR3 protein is CASSRTGGTYEQYF. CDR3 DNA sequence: TGTGCCAGCAGTAGGACAGGGGGGACCTACGAGCAGTACTTC. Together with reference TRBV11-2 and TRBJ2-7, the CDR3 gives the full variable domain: EAGVAQSPRYKIIEKRQSVAFWCNPISGHATLYWYQQILGQGPKLLIQFQNNGVVDDSQLPKDRFSAERLKGVDSTLKIQPAKLEDSAVYLCASSRTGGTYEQYFGPGTRLTVT.

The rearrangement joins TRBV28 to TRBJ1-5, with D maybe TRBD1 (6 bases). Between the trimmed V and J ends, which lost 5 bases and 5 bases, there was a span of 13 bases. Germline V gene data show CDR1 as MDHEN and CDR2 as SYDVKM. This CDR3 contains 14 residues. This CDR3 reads CASSDEGGDQPQHF. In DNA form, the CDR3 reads TGTGCCAGCAGTGACGAGGGGGGTGATCAGCCCCAGCATTTT.

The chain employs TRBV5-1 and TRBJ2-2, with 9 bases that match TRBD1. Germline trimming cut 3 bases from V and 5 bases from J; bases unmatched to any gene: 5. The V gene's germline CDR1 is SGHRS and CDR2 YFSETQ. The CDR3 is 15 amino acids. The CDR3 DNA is TGCGCCAGCAGCTCTTCCGGGACAGGGACCGGGGAGCTGTTTTTT. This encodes CASSSSGTGTGELFF. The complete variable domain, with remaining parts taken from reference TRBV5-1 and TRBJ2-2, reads KAGVTQTPRYLIKTRGQQVTLSCSPISGHRSVSWYQQTPGQGLQFLFEYFSETQRNKGNFPGRFSGRQFSNSRSEMNVSTLELGDSALYLCASSSSGTGTGELFFGEGSRLTVL.

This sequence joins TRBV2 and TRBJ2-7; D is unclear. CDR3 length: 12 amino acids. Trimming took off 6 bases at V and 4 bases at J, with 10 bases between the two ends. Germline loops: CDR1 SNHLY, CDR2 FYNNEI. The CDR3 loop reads CASRGNHYEQYV. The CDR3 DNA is TGTGCCAGCAGGGGTAACCATTACGAGCAGTACGTC.

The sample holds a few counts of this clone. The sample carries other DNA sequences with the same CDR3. The CDR3 reads CASSLEGTDTQYF. CDR3 nucleotide sequence: TGTGCCAGCAGCTTAGAAGGCACAGATACGCAGTATTTT. The rearrangement joins TRBV7-9 to TRBJ2-3; D is uncertain. V was pared by 1 base and J by 1 base, with 3 bases between. The CDR3 length is 13 residues. Germline loops: CDR1 SEHNR, CDR2 FQNEAQ (reference sequence).

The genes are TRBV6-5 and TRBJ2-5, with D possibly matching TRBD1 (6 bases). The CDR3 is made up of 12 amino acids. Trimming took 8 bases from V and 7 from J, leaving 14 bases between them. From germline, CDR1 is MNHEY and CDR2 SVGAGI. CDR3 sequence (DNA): TGTGCCAGCCAAAATGGGGGCGGGACCCAGTACTTC. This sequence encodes CASQNGGGTQYF.

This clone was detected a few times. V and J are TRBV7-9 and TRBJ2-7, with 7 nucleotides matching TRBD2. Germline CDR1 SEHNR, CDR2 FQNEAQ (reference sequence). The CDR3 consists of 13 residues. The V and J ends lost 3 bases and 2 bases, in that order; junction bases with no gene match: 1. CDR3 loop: CASSFGGAYEQYF. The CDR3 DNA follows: TGTGCCAGCAGCTTTGGGGGGGCCTACGAGCAGTACTTC.

Here the CDR3 reads CASSLTANTEAFF. CDR3 sequence (DNA): TGTGCCAGCAGCTTGACCGCGAACACTGAAGCTTTCTTT. The chain is built from TRBV5-4 and TRBJ1-1; no definite D call. The V end was cut by 1 base, the J end by 1 base, with 5 bases between. CDR1 and CDR2 from the germline V gene are SGHNT and YYREEE (reference sequence). CDR3 length: 13 residues.

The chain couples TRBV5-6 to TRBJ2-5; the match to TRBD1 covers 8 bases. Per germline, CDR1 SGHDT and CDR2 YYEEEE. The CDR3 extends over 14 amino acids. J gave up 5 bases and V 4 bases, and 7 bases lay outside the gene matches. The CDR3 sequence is CASSERTGRETQYF. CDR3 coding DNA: TGTGCCAGCAGCGAACGGACAGGGCGGGAGACCCAGTACTTC.

In nucleotides, the CDR3 is TGTGCCACCAGCAGAGAATGGCGGGGGAGTAGGAATGAGCAGTTCTTC. Its protein is CATSREWRGSRNEQFF. This chain connects TRBV15 to TRBJ2-1; 7 nucleotides agree with TRBD2. This CDR3 comprises 16 residues. Germline values: CDR1 LNHNV, CDR2 YYDKDF (reference sequence). V shed 0 bases and J 7 bases; nucleotides not matched to a gene: 9.

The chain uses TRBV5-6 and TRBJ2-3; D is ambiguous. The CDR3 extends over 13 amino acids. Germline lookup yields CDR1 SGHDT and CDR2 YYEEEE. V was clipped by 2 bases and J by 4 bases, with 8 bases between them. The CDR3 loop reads CASSFSRSDTQYF. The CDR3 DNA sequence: TGTGCCAGCAGCTTTTCGCGGTCAGATACGCAGTATTTT. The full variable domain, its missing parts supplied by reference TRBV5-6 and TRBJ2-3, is DAGVTQSPTHLIKTRGQQVTLRCSPKSGHDTVSWYQQALGQGPQFIFQYYEEEERQRGNFPDRFSGHQFPNYSSELNVNALLLGDSALYLCASSFSRSDTQYFGPGTRLTVL.

CDR3: CASMRTFQETQYF. The CDR3 DNA sequence: TGTGCCAGCATGAGGACGTTCCAAGAGACCCAGTACTTC. V usage is TRBV6-1 and J usage is TRBJ2-5; D is ambiguous. In germline, CDR1 is MNHNS, CDR2 SASEGT. The CDR3 runs to 13 residues. Trimming cost V 7 bases and J 1 base, with 10 bases left between them.

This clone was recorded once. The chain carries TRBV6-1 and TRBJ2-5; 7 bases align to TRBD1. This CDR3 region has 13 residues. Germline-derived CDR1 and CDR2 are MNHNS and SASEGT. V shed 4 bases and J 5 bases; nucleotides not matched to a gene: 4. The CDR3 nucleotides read TGTGCCAGCAGTGGAGGGGGCTGGGAGACCCAGTACTTC. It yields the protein CASSGGGWETQYF.

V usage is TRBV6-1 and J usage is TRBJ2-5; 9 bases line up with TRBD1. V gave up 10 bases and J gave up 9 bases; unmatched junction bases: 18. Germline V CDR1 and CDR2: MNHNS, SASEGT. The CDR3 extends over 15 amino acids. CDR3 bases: TGTGCCACCCGGGACAGGGAACGGTTGGGTCATGCCCAGTACTTC. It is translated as CATRDRERLGHAQYF.

The chain's CDR3 is CASRPSGLAETYEQYV. The CDR3 DNA reads as TGTGCCAGCAGGCCCTCGGGACTAGCGGAAACCTACGAGCAGTACGTC. The chain has TRBV28 and TRBJ2-7; 11 bases agree with TRBD2. This CDR3 comprises 16 residues. Germline loops: CDR1 MDHEN, CDR2 SYDVKM. Trimming at V came to 6 bases and at J to 2 bases, leaving 9 bases not matched to a gene.

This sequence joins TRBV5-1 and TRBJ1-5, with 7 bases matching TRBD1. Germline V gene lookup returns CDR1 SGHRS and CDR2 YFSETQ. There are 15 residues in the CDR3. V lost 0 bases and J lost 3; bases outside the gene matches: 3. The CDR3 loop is CASSLAGGPNQPQHF. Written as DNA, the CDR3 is TGCGCCAGCAGCTTGGCAGGGGGACCCAATCAGCCCCAGCATTTT.

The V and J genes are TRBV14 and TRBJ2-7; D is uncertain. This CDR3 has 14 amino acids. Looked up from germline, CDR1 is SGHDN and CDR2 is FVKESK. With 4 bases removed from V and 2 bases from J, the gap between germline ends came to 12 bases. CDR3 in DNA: TGTGCCAGCAGCCCCTACCCTACCCCCTACGAGCAGTACTTC. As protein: CASSPYPTPYEQYF.

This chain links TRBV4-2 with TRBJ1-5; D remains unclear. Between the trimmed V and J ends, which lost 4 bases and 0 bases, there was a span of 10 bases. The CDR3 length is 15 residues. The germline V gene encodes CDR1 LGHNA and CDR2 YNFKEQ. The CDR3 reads CASSPQFYSNQPQHF. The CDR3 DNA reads TGTGCCAGCAGCCCGCAGTTTTATAGCAATCAGCCCCAGCATTTT.

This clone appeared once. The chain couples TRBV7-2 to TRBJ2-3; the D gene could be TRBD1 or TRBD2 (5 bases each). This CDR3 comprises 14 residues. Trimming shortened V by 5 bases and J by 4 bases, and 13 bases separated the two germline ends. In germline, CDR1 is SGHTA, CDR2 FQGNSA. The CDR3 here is CASSRGGRPDTQYF. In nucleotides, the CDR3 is TGTGCCAGCAGCCGGGGCGGCAGGCCAGATACGCAGTATTTT.